This T cell receptor beta chain is from a study of control samples from healthy donors and cancer patients. The table came from immunoSEQ multiplex PCR; TCRdb's copy has only in-frame clones and leaves some out. Among approximately 110,000 clones listed, about 80% were seen once. Germline values: CDR1 SGHTA, CDR2 FQGTGA. The CDR3 is 14 residues long. V lost 4 bases to trimming and J lost 1 base; unmatched junction nucleotides: 4. Material: blood. V is TRBV7-3 and J is TRBJ2-7; 7 bases map to TRBD2. This clonotype was obtained from a woman in her forties or fifties in good health. DNA for the CDR3: TGTGCCAGCAGCTCTGGGGGGGATTCCTACGAGCAGTACTTC. Residues: CASSSGGDSYEQYF.